This T cell receptor beta chain was observed in a study of CD8 T cells in ankylosing spondylitis. Study observations and caveats: Significantly higher representation of disease-linked clones was reported for matched ankylosing spondylitis synovial fluid.

This clonotype was picked up a small number of times. Its antigen is currently unknown. The authors made TCR beta libraries by quantitative 5'-RACE with molecular barcodes. TCRdb processed the 5' RACE reads anew with MiXCR; each CDR3 protein has one entry. The repertoire holds roughly 120,000 distinct CDR3 sequences, with roughly 7.3% as singletons. From germline, CDR1 is MNHEY and CDR2 SMNVEV (reference sequence). The V gene end was trimmed by 0 bases and the J gene end by 4 bases; junction bases not matched to a gene: 5. The length of the CDR3 is 16 residues. V is TRBV27 and J is TRBJ2-1, with 8 bases aligning to TRBD2. The sequenced material came from blood, either unsorted or a sorted T cell fraction (not recorded which). The source of this sequence is a male donor with ankylosing spondylitis or in good health (not recorded which). CDR3 coding DNA: TGTGCCAGCAGTTTATCGAGCGGGAGAGCATACAATGAGCAGTTCTTC. Translating it yields CASSLSSGRAYNEQFF.